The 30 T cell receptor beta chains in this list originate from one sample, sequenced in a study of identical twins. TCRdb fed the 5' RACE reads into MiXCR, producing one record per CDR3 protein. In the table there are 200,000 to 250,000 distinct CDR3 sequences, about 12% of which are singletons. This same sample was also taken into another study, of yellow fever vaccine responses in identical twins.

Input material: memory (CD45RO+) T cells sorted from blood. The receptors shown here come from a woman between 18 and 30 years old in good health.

The CDR3, as DNA: TGTGCCAGTAAGGACAGGGCAAGGACTGAAGCTTTCTTT. Residues: CASKDRARTEAFF. The rearrangement joins TRBV27 to TRBJ1-1; 8 bases match TRBD1. The CDR3 is 13 residues long. The junction had 8 bases not matched to a gene; V was cut back by 9 bases and J by 5 bases. Germline V gene sequence: CDR1 MNHEY, CDR2 SMNVEV (reference sequence).

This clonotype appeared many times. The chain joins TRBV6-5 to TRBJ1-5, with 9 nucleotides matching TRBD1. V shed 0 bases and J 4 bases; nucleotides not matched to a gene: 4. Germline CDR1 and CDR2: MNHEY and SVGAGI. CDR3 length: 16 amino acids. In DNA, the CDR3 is TGTGCCAGCAGTTACTCGTCGGGACAGGGTAATCAGCCCCAGCATTTT. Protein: CASSYSSGQGNQPQHF.

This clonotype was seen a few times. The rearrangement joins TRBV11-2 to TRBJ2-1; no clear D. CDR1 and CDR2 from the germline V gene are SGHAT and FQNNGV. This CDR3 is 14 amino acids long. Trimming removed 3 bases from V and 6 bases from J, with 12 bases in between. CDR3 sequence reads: CASSFASSINEQFF. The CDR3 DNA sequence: TGTGCCAGCAGCTTCGCTTCGAGCATCAATGAGCAGTTCTTC.

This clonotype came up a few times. The CDR3 sequence is CARTMPAQVWVLTKNIQYF. The CDR3 DNA sequence: TGTGCCCGAACGATGCCCGCGCAAGTCTGGGTGTTAACCAAAAACATTCAGTACTTC. V gene TRBV6-2 or TRBV6-3 combines with J gene TRBJ2-4; no reliable D call. This CDR3 contains 19 residues. Germline assignment: CDR1 MNHEY and CDR2 SVGEGT. Trimming cost V 11 bases and J 2 bases, with 31 bases left between them.

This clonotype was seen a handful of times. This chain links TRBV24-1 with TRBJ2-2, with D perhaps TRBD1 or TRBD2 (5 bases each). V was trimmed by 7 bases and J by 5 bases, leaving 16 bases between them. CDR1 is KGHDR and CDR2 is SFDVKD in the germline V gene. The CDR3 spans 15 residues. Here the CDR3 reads CATSPPGRTTGELFF. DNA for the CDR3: TGTGCCACCAGCCCGCCGGGGCGTACTACCGGGGAGCTGTTTTTT.

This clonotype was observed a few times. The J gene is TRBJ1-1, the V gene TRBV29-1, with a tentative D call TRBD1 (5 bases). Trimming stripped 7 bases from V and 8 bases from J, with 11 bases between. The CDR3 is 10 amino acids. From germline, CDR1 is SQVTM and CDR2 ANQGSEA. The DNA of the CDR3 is TGCAGCGGGGACCCGGCCGAAGCTTTCTTT. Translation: CSGDPAEAFF.

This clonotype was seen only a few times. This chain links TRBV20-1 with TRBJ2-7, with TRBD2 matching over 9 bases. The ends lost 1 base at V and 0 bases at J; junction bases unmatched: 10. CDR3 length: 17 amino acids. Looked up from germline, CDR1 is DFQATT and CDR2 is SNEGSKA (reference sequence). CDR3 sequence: CSARVDGASGTSYEQYF. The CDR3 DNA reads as TGCAGTGCTAGAGTCGATGGAGCTAGCGGGACCTCCTACGAGCAGTACTTC.

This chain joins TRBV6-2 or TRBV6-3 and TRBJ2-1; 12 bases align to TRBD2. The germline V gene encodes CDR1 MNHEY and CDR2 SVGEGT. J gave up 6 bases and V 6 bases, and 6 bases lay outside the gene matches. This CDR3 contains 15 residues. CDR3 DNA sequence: TGTGCCAGCAGGGCTAGCGGGGGGGCCCTCAATGAGCAGTTCTTC. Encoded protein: CASRASGGALNEQFF.

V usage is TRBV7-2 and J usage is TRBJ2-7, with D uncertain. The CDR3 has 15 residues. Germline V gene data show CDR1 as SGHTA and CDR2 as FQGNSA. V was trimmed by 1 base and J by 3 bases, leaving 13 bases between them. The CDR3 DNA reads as TGTGCCAGCAGCTTAGTTCAGGCAGGCAACTACGAGCAGTACTTC. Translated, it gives CASSLVQAGNYEQYF.

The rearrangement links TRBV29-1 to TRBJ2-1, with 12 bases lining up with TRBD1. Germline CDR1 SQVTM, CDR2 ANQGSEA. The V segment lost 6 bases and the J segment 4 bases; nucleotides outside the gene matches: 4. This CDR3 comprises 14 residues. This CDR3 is CSVGQGAGYNEQFF. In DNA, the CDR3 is TGCAGCGTGGGACAGGGGGCGGGATACAATGAGCAGTTCTTC.

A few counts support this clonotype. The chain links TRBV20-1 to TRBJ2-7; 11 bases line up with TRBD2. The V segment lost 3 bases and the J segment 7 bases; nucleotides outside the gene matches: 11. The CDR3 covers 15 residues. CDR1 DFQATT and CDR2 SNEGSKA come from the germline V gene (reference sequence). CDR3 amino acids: CSASRGLADPQEQYF. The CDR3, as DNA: TGCAGTGCTAGTAGGGGACTAGCGGATCCCCAGGAGCAGTACTTC.

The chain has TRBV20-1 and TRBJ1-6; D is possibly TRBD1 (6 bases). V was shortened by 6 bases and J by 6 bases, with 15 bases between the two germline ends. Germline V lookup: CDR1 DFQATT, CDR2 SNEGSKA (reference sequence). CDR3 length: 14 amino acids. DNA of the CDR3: TGCAGTGCCGACGGGACATCAGCTAATTCACCCCTCCACTTT. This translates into CSADGTSANSPLHF.

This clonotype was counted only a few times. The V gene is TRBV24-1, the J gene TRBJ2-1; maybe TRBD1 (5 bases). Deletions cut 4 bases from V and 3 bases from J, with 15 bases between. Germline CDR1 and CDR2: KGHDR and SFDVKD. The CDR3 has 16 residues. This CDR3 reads CATSDLGPVGYNEQFF. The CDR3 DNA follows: TGTGCCACCAGTGACTTGGGGCCAGTCGGCTACAATGAGCAGTTCTTC.

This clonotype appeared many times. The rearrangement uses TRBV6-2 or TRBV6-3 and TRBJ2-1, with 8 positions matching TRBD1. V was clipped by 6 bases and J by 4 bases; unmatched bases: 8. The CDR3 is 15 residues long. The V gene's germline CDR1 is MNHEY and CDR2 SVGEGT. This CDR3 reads CASSPDRGGYNEQFF. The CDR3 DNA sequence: TGTGCCAGCAGCCCAGACAGGGGTGGATACAATGAGCAGTTCTTC.

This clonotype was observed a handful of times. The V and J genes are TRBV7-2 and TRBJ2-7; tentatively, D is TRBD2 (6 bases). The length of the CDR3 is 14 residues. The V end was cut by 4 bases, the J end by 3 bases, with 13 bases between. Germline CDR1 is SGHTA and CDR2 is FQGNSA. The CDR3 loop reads CASSSYSGVYEQYF. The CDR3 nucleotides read TGTGCCAGCAGCTCTTATAGCGGAGTCTACGAGCAGTACTTC.

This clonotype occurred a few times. The CDR3 DNA is TGTGCCAGCAGGACTGATAGGGGAGATACGCAGTATTTT. Encoded protein: CASRTDRGDTQYF. This chain connects TRBV6-1 to TRBJ2-3, with D maybe TRBD1 (5 bases). The V and J ends lost 6 bases and 5 bases respectively, with 12 bases between them. The CDR3 is 13 amino acids. CDR1 is MNHNS, CDR2 SASEGT, per germline.

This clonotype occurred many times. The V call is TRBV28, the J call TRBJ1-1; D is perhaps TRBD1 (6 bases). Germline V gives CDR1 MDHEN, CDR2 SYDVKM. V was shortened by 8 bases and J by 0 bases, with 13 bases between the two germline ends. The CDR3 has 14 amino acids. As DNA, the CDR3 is TGTGCCAGCGGCACAGGGTCCCTGAACACTGAAGCTTTCTTT. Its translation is CASGTGSLNTEAFF.

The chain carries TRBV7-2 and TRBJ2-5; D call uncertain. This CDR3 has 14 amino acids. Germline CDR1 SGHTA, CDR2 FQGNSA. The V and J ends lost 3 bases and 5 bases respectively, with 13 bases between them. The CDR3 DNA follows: TGTGCCAGCAGCTTCGGAACAGCCCTTGAGACCCAGTACTTC. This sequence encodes CASSFGTALETQYF.

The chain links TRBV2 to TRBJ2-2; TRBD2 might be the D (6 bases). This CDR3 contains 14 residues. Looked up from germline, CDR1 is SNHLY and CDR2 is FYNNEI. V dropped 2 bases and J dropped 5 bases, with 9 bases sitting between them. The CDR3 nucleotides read TGTGCCAGCAGTGAATTCGGGGGTACCGGGGAGCTGTTTTTT. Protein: CASSEFGGTGELFF.

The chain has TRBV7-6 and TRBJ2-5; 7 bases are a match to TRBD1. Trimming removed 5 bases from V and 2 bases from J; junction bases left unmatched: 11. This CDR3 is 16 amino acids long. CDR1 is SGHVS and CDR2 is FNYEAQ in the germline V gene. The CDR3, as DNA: TGTGCCAGCAGCCTAGGGGGCGGTCGGGTGCAAGAGACCCAGTACTTC. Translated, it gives CASSLGGGRVQETQYF.

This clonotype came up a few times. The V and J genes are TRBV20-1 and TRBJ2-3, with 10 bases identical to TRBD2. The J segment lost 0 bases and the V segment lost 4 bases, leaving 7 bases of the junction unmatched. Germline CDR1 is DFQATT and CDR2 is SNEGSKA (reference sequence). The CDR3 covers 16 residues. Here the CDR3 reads CSAIHIAGGSTDTQYF. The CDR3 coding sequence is TGCAGTGCTATACACATAGCGGGGGGAAGCACAGATACGCAGTATTTT.

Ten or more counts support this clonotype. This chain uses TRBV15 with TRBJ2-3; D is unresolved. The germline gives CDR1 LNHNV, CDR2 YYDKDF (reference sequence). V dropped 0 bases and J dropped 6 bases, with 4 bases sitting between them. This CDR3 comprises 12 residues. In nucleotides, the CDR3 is TGTGCCACCAGCAGAGAGGGGGATACGCAGTATTTT. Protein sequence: CATSREGDTQYF.

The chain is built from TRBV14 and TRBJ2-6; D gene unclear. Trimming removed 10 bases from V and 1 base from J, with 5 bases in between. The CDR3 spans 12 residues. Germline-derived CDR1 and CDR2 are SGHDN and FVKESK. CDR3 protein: CAIGSGANVLTF. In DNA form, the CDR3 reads TGTGCCATCGGGTCTGGGGCCAACGTCCTGACTTTC. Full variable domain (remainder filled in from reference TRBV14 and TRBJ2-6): EAGVTQFPSHSVIEKGQTVTLRCDPISGHDNLYWYRRVMGKEIKFLLHFVKESKQDESGMPNNRFLAERTGGTYSTLKVQPAELEDSGVYFCAIGSGANVLTFGAGSRLTVL.

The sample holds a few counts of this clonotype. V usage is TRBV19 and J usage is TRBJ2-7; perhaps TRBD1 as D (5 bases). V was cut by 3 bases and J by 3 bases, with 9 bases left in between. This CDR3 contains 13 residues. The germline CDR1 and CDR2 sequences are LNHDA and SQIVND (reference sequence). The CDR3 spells CASSIARDYEQYF. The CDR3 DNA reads TGTGCCAGTAGTATCGCCAGGGACTACGAGCAGTACTTC. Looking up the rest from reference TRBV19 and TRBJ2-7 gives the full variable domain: DGGITQSPKYLFRKEGQNVTLSCEQNLNHDAMYWYRQDPGQGLRLIYYSQIVNDFQKGDIAEGYSVSREKKESFPLTVTSAQKNPTAFYLCASSIARDYEQYFGPGTRLTVT.

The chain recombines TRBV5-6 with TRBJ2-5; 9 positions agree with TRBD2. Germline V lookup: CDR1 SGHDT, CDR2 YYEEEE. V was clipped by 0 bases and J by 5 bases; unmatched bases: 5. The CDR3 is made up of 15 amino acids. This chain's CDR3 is CASSLETSGRETQYF. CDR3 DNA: TGTGCCAGCAGCTTGGAGACTAGCGGAAGGGAGACCCAGTACTTC.

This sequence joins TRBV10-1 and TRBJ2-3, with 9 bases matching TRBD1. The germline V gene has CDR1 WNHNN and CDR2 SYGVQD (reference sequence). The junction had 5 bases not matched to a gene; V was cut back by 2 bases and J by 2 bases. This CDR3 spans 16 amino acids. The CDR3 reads CASSEGGTGSTDTQYF. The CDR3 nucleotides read TGCGCCAGCAGTGAGGGGGGGACAGGGTCCACAGATACGCAGTATTTT.

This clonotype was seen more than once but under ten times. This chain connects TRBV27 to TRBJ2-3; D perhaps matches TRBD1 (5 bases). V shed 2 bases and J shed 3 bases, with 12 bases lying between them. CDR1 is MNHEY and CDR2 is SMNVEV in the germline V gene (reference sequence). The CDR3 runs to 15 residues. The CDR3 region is CASSLQGAVTDTQYF. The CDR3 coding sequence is TGTGCCAGCAGTTTACAGGGCGCCGTGACAGATACGCAGTATTTT.

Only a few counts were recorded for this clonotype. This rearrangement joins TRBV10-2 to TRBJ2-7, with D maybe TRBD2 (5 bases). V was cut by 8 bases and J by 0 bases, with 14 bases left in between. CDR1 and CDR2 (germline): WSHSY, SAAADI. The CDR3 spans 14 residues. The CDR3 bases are TGCGCCAGCCGCTCTAGCTTAAGCTCCTACGAGCAGTACTTC. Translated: CASRSSLSSYEQYF.

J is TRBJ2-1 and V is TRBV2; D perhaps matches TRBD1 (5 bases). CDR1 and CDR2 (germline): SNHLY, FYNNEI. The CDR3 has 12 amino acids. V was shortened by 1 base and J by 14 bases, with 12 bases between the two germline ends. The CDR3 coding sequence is TGTGCCAGCAGTGAAGGAAACGCACAGGAGTTCTTC. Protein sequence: CASSEGNAQEFF.

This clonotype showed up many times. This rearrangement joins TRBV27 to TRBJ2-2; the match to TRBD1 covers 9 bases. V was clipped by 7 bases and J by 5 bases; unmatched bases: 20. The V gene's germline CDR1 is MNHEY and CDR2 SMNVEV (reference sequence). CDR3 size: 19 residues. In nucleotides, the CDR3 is TGTGCCAGCACCCCTCGCCCCCCGCAACAGGGGGCAGGGACCGGGGAGCTGTTTTTT. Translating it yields CASTPRPPQQGAGTGELFF.